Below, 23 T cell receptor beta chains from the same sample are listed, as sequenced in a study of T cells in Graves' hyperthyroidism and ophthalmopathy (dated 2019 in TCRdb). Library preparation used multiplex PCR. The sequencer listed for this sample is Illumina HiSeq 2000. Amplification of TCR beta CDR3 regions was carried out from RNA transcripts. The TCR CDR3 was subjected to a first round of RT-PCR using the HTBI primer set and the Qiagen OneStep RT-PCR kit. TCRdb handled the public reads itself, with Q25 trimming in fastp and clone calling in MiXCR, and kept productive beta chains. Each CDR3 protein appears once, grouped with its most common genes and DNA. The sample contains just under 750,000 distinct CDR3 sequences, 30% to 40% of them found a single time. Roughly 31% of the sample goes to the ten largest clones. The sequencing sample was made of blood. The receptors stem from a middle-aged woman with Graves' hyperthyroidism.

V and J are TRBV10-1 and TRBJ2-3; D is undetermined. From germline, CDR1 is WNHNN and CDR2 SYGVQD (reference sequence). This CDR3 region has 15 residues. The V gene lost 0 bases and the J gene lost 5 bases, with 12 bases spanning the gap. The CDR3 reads CASSESSLDRDTQYF. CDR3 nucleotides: TGCGCCAGCAGTGAGTCGAGCCTAGATAGAGATACGCAGTATTTT.

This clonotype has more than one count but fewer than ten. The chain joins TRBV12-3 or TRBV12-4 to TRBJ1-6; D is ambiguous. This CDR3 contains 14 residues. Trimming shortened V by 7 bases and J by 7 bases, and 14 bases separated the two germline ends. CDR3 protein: CASTRVSRNSPLHF. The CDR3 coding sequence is TGTGCCAGCACGAGGGTATCTAGGAATTCACCCCTCCACTTT.

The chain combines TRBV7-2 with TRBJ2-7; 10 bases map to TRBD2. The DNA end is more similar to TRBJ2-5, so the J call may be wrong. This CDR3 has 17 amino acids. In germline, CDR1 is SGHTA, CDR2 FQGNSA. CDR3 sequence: CASSLGLAGASRETQYF. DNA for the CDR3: TGTGCCAGCAGCTTAGGCCTAGCGGGAGCCAGTAGAGAGACCCAGTACTTC.

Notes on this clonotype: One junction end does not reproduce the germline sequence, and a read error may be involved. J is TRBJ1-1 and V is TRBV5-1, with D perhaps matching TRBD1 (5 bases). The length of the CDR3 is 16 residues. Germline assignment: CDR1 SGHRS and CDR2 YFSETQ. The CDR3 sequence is CASSQPGRKKNTEAFF. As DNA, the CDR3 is TGTGCCAGCAGCCAACCGGGACGTAAAAAGAACACTGAAGCTTTCTTT.

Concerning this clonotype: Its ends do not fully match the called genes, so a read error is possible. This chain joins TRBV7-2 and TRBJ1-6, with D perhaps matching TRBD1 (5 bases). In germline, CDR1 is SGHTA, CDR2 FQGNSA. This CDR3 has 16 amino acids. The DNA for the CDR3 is TGCGCCAGCAGCTTACCCCGGGGGACCCAGGATTCACCCCTCCACTTT. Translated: CASSLPRGTQDSPLHF.

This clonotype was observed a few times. CDR3 nucleotide sequence: TGTGCCAGCAGTTTTTCGAGGGGGCACACTGAAGCTTTCTTT. Translating it yields CASSFSRGHTEAFF. The rearrangement links TRBV6-5 to TRBJ1-1; 7 positions agree with TRBD1. The CDR3 length is 14 residues. Germline trimming cut 4 bases from V and 3 bases from J; bases unmatched to any gene: 5. Germline V gene lookup returns CDR1 MNHEY and CDR2 SVGAGI.

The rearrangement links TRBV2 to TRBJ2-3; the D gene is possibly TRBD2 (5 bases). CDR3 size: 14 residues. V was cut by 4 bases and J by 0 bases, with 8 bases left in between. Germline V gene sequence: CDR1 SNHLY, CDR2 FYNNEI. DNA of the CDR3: TGTGCCAGCAGTGGGCTAGCCAGCACAGATACGCAGTATTTT. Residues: CASSGLASTDTQYF.

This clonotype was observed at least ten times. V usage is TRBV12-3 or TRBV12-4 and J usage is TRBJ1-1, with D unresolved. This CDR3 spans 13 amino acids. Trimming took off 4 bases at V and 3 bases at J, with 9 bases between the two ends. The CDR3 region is CASSWKGDTEAFF. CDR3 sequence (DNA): TGTGCCAGCAGTTGGAAGGGTGACACTGAAGCTTTCTTT.

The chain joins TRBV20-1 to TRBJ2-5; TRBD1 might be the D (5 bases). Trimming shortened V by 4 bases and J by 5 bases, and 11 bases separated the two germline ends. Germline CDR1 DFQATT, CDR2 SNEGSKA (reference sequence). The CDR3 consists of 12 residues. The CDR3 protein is CSAMGPLETQYF. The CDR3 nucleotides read TGCAGTGCTATGGGGCCCCTGGAGACCCAGTACTTC.

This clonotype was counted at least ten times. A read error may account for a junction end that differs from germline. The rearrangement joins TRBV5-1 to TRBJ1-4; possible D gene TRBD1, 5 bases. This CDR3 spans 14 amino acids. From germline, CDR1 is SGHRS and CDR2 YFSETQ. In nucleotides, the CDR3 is TGTGCCAGCCGGGGCGCAGCAACTAATGAAAAACTGTTTTTT. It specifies CASRGAATNEKLFF.

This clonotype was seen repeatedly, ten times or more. CDR3 sequence reads: CAISPRVSSTEAFF. CDR3 in DNA: TGTGCCATCAGTCCGAGAGTTAGTTCCACTGAAGCTTTCTTT. This chain joins TRBV10-3 and TRBJ1-1, with D unclear. There are 14 residues in the CDR3. Trimming shortened V by 5 bases and J by 4 bases, and 14 bases separated the two germline ends. Germline values: CDR1 ENHRY, CDR2 SYGVKD.

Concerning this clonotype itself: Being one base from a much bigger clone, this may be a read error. The CDR3 sequence is CASSVGRASYEQYF. CDR3 DNA sequence: TGTGCCAGCAGCGTTGGACGGGCGTCCTACGAGCAGTACTTC. The chain has TRBV7-8 and TRBJ2-7; D gene unclear. Trimming removed 5 bases at V and 1 base at J, with 12 bases between. CDR3 length equals 14 residues. The germline V gene encodes CDR1 SGHVS and CDR2 FQNEAQ.

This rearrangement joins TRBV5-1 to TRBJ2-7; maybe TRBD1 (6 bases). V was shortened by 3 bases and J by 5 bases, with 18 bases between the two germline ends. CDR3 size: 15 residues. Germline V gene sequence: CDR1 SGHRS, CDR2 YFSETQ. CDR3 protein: CASSYQIQGSNEQYF. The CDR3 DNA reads TGCGCCAGCAGCTACCAAATACAGGGTTCCAACGAGCAGTACTTC.

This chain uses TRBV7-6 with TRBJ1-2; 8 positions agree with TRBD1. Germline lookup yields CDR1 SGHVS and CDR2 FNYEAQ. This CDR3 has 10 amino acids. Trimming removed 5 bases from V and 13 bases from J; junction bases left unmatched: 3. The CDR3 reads CASSLTGGTF. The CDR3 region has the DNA TGTGCCAGCAGCCTAACAGGGGGCACCTTC.

DNA of the CDR3: TGCGCCAGCAGCTTGGGAAGGGACAGGCATAACTATGGCTACACCTTC. It encodes CASSLGRDRHNYGYTF. V gene TRBV5-1 combines with J gene TRBJ1-2; TRBD1 aligns across 8 bases. The CDR3 has 16 residues. Germline trimming cut 0 bases from V and 1 base from J; bases unmatched to any gene: 5. Germline CDR1 SGHRS, CDR2 YFSETQ.

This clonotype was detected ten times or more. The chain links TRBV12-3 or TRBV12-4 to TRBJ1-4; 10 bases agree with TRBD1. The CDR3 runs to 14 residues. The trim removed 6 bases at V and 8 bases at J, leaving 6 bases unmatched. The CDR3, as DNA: TGTGCCAGCAGATCCGGGACAGGGGACGAAAAACTGTTTTTT. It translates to CASRSGTGDEKLFF.

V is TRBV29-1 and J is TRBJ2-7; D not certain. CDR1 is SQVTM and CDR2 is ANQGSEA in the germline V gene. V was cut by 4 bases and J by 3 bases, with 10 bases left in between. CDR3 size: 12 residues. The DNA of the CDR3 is TGCAGCGTTGCAGGATGGGACTACGAGCAGTACTTC. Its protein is CSVAGWDYEQYF.

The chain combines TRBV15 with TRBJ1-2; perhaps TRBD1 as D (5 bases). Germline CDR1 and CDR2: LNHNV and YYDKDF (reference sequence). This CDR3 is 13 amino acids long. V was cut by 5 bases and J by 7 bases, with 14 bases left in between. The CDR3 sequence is CATSESGGGGYTF. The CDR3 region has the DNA TGTGCCACCAGCGAATCCGGGGGAGGTGGCTACACCTTC.

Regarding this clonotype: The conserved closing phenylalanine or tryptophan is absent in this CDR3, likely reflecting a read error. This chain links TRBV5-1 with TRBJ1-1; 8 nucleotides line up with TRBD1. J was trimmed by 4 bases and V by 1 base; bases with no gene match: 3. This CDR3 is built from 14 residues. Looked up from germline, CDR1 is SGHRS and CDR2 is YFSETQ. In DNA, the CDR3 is TGCGCCAGCAGCTTGCAGGGGGCGCGCACTGAAGCTTTCTCT. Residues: CASSLQGARTEAFS.

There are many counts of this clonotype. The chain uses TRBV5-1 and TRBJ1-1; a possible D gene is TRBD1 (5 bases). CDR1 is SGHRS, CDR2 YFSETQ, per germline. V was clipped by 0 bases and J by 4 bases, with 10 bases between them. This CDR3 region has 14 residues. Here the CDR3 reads CASSLGGGFTEAFF. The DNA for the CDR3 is TGCGCCAGCAGCTTGGGTGGGGGATTCACTGAAGCTTTCTTT.

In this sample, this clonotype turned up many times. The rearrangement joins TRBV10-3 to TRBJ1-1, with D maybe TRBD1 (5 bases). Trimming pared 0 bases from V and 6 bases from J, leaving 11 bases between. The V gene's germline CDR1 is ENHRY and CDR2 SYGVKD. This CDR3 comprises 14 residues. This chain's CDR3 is CAISESNGAAEAFF. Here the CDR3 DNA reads TGTGCCATCAGTGAGTCGAATGGGGCGGCTGAAGCTTTCTTT.

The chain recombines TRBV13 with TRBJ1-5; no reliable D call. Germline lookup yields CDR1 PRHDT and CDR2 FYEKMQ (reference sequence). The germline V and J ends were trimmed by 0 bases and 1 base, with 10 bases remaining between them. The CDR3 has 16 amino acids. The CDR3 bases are TGTGCCAGCAGCTTAGGTAAGGACGGAAGCAATCAGCCCCAGCATTTT. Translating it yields CASSLGKDGSNQPQHF. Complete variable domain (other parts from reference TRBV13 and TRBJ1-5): AAGVIQSPRHLIKEKRETATLKCYPIPRHDTVYWYQQGPGQDPQFLISFYEKMQSDKGSIPDRFSAQQFSDYHSELNMSSLELGDSALYFCASSLGKDGSNQPQHFGDGTRLSIL.

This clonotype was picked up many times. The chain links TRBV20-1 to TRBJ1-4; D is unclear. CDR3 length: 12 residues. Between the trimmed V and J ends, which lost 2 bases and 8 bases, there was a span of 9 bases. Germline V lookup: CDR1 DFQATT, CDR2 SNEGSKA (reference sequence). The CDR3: CSARQSSEKLFF. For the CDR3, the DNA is TGCAGTGCTAGACAGTCGAGCGAAAAACTGTTTTTT.